The entry below describes one T cell receptor beta chain. The antigen is unknown. The data were produced by immunoSEQ multiplex PCR, yet TCRdb's version contains in-frame clones alone and is incomplete. This sample carries 35,000 to 40,000 clones, approximately 40% of them seen once, and the ten largest clones take about 8.9%. This entry belongs to a study of PD-L1 blockade in urothelial cancer. Study-wide findings and caveats: Blood clones associated with the tumor expanded more at 3 weeks in durable-benefit patients.

The receptor's source is a man aged 55 to 70 with urothelial cancer. The sample consisted of tumor tissue, taken before atezolizumab (anti-PD-L1) treatment.

The CDR3 sequence is CASRQGIGYTF. CDR3 bases: TGTGCCAGTAGGCAGGGTATAGGCTACACCTTC. This chain joins TRBV19 and TRBJ1-2; maybe TRBD1 (5 bases). The germline CDR1 and CDR2 sequences are LNHDA and SQIVND (reference sequence). Trimming took off 6 bases at V and 8 bases at J, with 10 bases between the two ends. The CDR3 totals 11 residues.